A selection of T cell receptor beta chains follows, all from one sample in a study of cytomegalovirus exposure and HLA in healthy donors. Profiling relied on immunoSEQ multiplex PCR, and the TCRdb table lists in-frame clones only, not all of them. Here the sample table reports about 200,000 clones. Sample: PBMCs. All receptors derive from a girl aged 2-10 years in good health and CMV-seropositive. The CDR3 runs from the conserved cysteine through the conserved F or W. A D gene is named only where the DNA matches it firmly.

V gene	J gene	D gene	CDR3 DNA	CDR3 protein
TRBV5-6	TRBJ2-7	.	TGTGCCAGCAGCTTGGGCCTACCCTACGAGCAGTACTTC	CASSLGLPYEQYF
TRBV10-2	TRBJ2-3	.	TGCGCCAGCATCGGGGACCGGACAGAACCAGATACGCAGTATTTT	CASIGDRTEPDTQYF
TRBV13	TRBJ1-1	.	TGTGCCAGCAGCTTGGGCCTCCAGGGAAAAGCTTTCTTT	CASSLGLQGKAFF
TRBV5-5	TRBJ2-1	TRBD2	TGTGCCAGCAGCTTGGGTAGCGGGAGGTTCAATGAGCAGTTCTTC	CASSLGSGRFNEQFF
TRBV12-2	TRBJ2-3	.	TGTGCAAGTCGCTTAGCAGCAAGTGAGGCAGGGGGTGGAACAGATACGCAGTATTTT	CASRLAASEAGGGTDTQYF
TRBV10-1	TRBJ2-7	TRBD2	TGCGCCAGCAGCCCCTCGGGGCGGGAGGTCGACGAGCAGTACTTC	CASSPSGREVDEQYF
TRBV10-3	TRBJ2-7	.	TGTGCCATCAGTGAGGACAACTACGAGCAGTACTTC	CAISEDNYEQYF
TRBV28	TRBJ2-7	.	TGTGCCAGCAGCCGGGTGACCTACGAGCAGTACTTC	CASSRVTYEQYF
TRBV28	TRBJ2-1	.	TGTGCCAGCAGTTTACTGGGGCAGGGATACAATGAGCAGTTCTTC	CASSLLGQGYNEQFF
TRBV10-3	TRBJ2-7	TRBD2	TGTGCCATCAGCGACGGGACTAGCGGCGAGCAGTACTTC	CAISDGTSGEQYF
TRBV27	TRBJ1-6	TRBD1	TGTGCCAGCAGTTTCCAAGTCCCGGGACAGGGTTCACCCCTCCACTTT	CASSFQVPGQGSPLHF
TRBV27	TRBJ1-1	.	TGTGCCAGCAGTTTGGCAGGGCCCTCGAACACTGAAGCTTTCTTT	CASSLAGPSNTEAFF
TRBV5-6	TRBJ1-2	.	TGTGCCAGCAGTTACGACAGTAACTATGGCTACACCTTC	CASSYDSNYGYTF
TRBV28	TRBJ1-5	TRBD1	TGTGCCAGCAGACCTAGACAGGGAAGCAATCAGCCCCAGCATTTT	CASRPRQGSNQPQHF
TRBV6-5	TRBJ2-6	TRBD1	TGTGCCAGCAGTTGGACAGGGGGCTCTGGGGCCAACGTCCTGACTTTC	CASSWTGGSGANVLTF
TRBV30	TRBJ2-1	.	TGTGCTTGGAGGTCCGCCTACAATGAGCAGTTCTTC	CAWRSAYNEQFF
TRBV7-2	TRBJ2-7	TRBD2	TGTGCCAGCAGCCTGATTAGCGGGAGCTCCTACGAGCAGTACTTC	CASSLISGSSYEQYF
TRBV5-1	TRBJ2-2	.	TGCGCCAGCAGCTTGGATTCGTTCACCGGGGAGCTGTTTTTT	CASSLDSFTGELFF
TRBV7-2	TRBJ2-1	.	TGTGCCAGCAGCTTAGATGGTGTGGTTATCGGTGAGCAGTTCTTC	CASSLDGVVIGEQFF
TRBV27	TRBJ1-2	.	TGTGCCAGCAGTTTAGGCCAGGGCTATGGCTACACCTTC	CASSLGQGYGYTF
TRBV6-6	TRBJ1-1	TRBD1	TGTGCCAGCACCAGGGACAGGGGGCTTGGCACTGAAGCTTTCTTT	CASTRDRGLGTEAFF
TRBV28	TRBJ1-2	.	TGTGCCAGCAGTTTGGGGGCCGGCTATGGCTACACCTTC	CASSLGAGYGYTF
TRBV2	TRBJ1-5	.	TGTGCCAGCGGCGAGGGGGTTGTCAATCAGCCCCAGCATTTT	CASGEGVVNQPQHF
TRBV18	TRBJ1-1	.	TGTGCCAGCTCACCCAACAGGGACACTGAAGCTTTCTTT	CASSPNRDTEAFF
TRBV28	TRBJ2-7	TRBD2	TGTGCCAGCAGTTTATTCGGGTCTAGCGGGACTCACTCCTACGAGCAGTACTTC	CASSLFGSSGTHSYEQYF
TRBV4-2	TRBJ1-2	TRBD1	TGTGCCAGCAGCCCTTCGGGACAGGGGTTTATCTATGGCTACACCTTC	CASSPSGQGFIYGYTF
TRBV7-6	TRBJ2-1	TRBD2	TGTGCCAGCAGCATCGGGACTAGCGGACACAATGAGCAGTTCTTC	CASSIGTSGHNEQFF
TRBV11-2	TRBJ2-5	.	TGTGCCAGCAGCTCTCCCTCCGCGGGGAAAGAGACCCAGTACTTC	CASSSPSAGKETQYF
TRBV18	TRBJ1-5	.	TGTGCCAGCTCAGCAGGGGATCAGCCCCAGCATTTT	CASSAGDQPQHF
TRBV11-2	TRBJ2-1	TRBD1	TGTGCCACCGGACAGGACTACAATGAGCAGTTCTTC	CATGQDYNEQFF
TRBV28	TRBJ2-7	.	TGTGCCCACAGGGACACCGCTACCTACGAGCAGTACTTC	CAHRDTATYEQYF
TRBV2	TRBJ2-5	.	TGTGCCAGCAGTGAAGCGCTTCCGGGACAAGAGACCCAGTACTTC	CASSEALPGQETQYF
TRBV28	TRBJ2-1	TRBD2	TGTGCCAGCAATCGACTAGCGGGAGCCTCTCCCGGTAATTACAATGAGCAGTTCTTC	CASNRLAGASPGNYNEQFF
TRBV15	TRBJ2-1	TRBD2	TGTGCCACCACCCAGCCGGGGACTAGCTCCAATGAGCAGTTCTTC	CATTQPGTSSNEQFF
TRBV6-1	TRBJ2-3	TRBD2	TGTGCCAGCAGTGTCAGCGGGAACACAGATACGCAGTATTTT	CASSVSGNTDTQYF
TRBV15	TRBJ2-1	TRBD2	TGTGCCACCAGCAGAGGGAACCCCGGGACTAGCGGGAGGGAGCAGTTCTTC	CATSRGNPGTSGREQFF
TRBV2	TRBJ1-1	.	TGTGCCAGCAGGCGGAACACTGAAGCTTTCTTT	CASRRNTEAFF
TRBV9	TRBJ2-1	TRBD1	TGTGCCAGCAGCGTAGAGGGACAGGCCCTAGGGGATGAGCAGTTCTTC	CASSVEGQALGDEQFF
TRBV5-1	TRBJ1-1	.	TGCGCCAGCAGCTTGGACAGCACTGAAGCTTTCTTT	CASSLDSTEAFF
TRBV29-1	TRBJ2-3	TRBD2	TGCAGCGTCGCAGCTAGCGGGGGCACAGATACGCAGTATTTT	CSVAASGGTDTQYF
TRBV28	TRBJ2-7	TRBD1	TGTGCCAGCAGCCTACAGGGGACCTACGAGCAGTACTTC	CASSLQGTYEQYF
TRBV2	TRBJ2-2	TRBD2	TGTGCCAGCAGTGAAGCCGGGACTAGCAAAAACACCGGGGAGCTGTTTTTT	CASSEAGTSKNTGELFF
TRBV7-9	TRBJ2-2	TRBD1	TGTGCCAGCAGAACAGGGGACACCGGGGAGCTGTTTTTT	CASRTGDTGELFF
TRBV18	TRBJ2-4	.	TGTGCCAGCTCCCCCGCTATAGCCAAAAACATTCAGTACTTC	CASSPAIAKNIQYF
TRBV30	TRBJ2-3	TRBD2	TGTGCCTGGAGTGTTCTAGCGGGACCCACAGATACGCAGTATTTT	CAWSVLAGPTDTQYF
TRBV7-8	TRBJ2-7	.	TGTGCCAGCAGCTTAGGACATCCCGGGGACTACGAGCAGTACTTC	CASSLGHPGDYEQYF
TRBV30	TRBJ1-4	TRBD1	TGTGCCTGGAGGGGGACAGTCGCGGAAAAACTGTTTTTT	CAWRGTVAEKLFF
TRBV6-5	TRBJ2-3	TRBD2	TGTGCCAGCAGTTCTACTAGCGGAAGCCTGTTTAATACGCAGTATTTT	CASSSTSGSLFNTQYF
TRBV7-3	TRBJ1-1	.	TGTGCCAGCAGCTTAAGCGGGTACACTGAAGCTTTCTTT	CASSLSGYTEAFF
TRBV6-5	TRBJ2-1	TRBD2	TGTGCCAGCAGACTAGCGGGAACCAATGAGCAGTTCTTC	CASRLAGTNEQFF
TRBV7-7	TRBJ2-5	TRBD2	TGTGCCAGCAGCTTGGGGACTAGCGGGAGGGCCAGTGAGACCCAGTACTTC	CASSLGTSGRASETQYF
TRBV7-2	TRBJ2-7	.	TGTGCCAGCAGTCAAAGACTGAACGAGCAGTACTTC	CASSQRLNEQYF
TRBV5-1	TRBJ2-2	.	TGCGCCAGCAGCAAAAGTAACAGGGTTGAGGGGCTGTTTTTT	CASSKSNRVEGLFF
TRBV4-2	TRBJ2-2	.	TGTGCCAGCAGCCGCCGTCTACAGGGCGGGGAGCTGTTTTTT	CASSRRLQGGELFF
TRBV25-1	TRBJ2-4	.	TGTGCCAGCGGTCTAGGCGGAGCCAAAAACATTCAGTACTTC	CASGLGGAKNIQYF
TRBV21-1	TRBJ1-5	.	TGTGCCAGCAGCGGTAAACAGGGGGAAATGGGGAGCAATCAGCCCCAGCATTTT	CASSGKQGEMGSNQPQHF
TRBV27	TRBJ2-7	TRBD2	TGTGCCAGCAGTTACCAAGCGGGAGGGCCGATGGAGCAGTACTTC	CASSYQAGGPMEQYF
TRBV10-3	TRBJ2-3	TRBD2	TGTGCCATCAGTGAGCCGGGAGGGGGGAGCCGGAGAGATACGCAGTATTTT	CAISEPGGGSRRDTQYF
TRBV7-9	TRBJ1-4	.	TGTGCCAGCAGCTTGGAGGGAGAAAAACTGTTTTTT	CASSLEGEKLFF
TRBV12-5	TRBJ2-3	TRBD2	TGTGCTAGTGGTCGGTATAGCGGGAGAACAGATACGCAGTATTTT	CASGRYSGRTDTQYF